This T cell receptor (beta chain) was recovered during a study of blood T cell repertoires in COVID-19. Repertoires were generated with immunoSEQ multiplex PCR, while TCRdb's copy carries only in-frame clones and drops some. This repertoire shows tens of thousands of clones, about 89% found once; its top ten account for 0.9% to 1.5%. The cohort comprised adults aged about 18 to 90 years residing in 20 to 25 US areas. Membership in each cohort depended on participant-reported clinical history. From germline, CDR1 is SEHNR and CDR2 FQNEAQ (reference sequence). V gave up 2 bases and J gave up 6 bases; unmatched junction bases: 9. This CDR3 has 18 amino acids.

The chain recombines TRBV7-9 with TRBJ2-2; 13 bases are a match to TRBD2. This TCR came from a woman aged 50 to 65 with acute COVID-19. The sample taken for sequencing was PBMCs or T cells enriched from blood (not recorded which). The CDR3 DNA is TGTGCCAGCAGCTTATTTGGAGGGACTAGCGGGATAGCCGGGGAGCTGTTTTTT. This translates into CASSLFGGTSGIAGELFF.